The clone carrying this T cell receptor beta chain appeared a single time. This sample was included in a study of blood T cells in healthy people across ages. This CDR3 contains 15 residues. Together with a sample-barcoded 5' primer, a J-beta primer mix was included in a second PCR lasting about 7 to 11 cycles. TCRdb processed the 5' RACE reads anew with MiXCR; each CDR3 protein has one entry. In the table there are hundreds of thousands of distinct CDR3 sequences, around three fifths of which are singletons. This TCR came from a man aged 35-49 years in good health. V gene TRBV12-3 or TRBV12-4 combines with J gene TRBJ2-5; 10 bases map to TRBD2. The J call may be in error: the DNA end matches TRBJ2-7 better. Material: blood. The chain's CDR3 is CASTRGSGRAYEQYF. The CDR3 coding sequence is TGTGCCAGCACTAGAGGGAGCGGGAGGGCCTACGAGCAGTACTTC.